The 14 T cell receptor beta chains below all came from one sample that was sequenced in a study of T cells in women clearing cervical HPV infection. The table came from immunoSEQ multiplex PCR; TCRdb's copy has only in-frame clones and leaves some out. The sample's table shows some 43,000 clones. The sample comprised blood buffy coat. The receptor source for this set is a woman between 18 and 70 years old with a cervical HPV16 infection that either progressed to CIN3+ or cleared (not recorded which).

The CDR3 is CACLGGQYNSPLHF. The CDR3 DNA, read in part, is TGTGCCTGTCTAGGGGGTCAATATAATTCACCC. The chain combines TRBV28 with TRBJ1-6; D might be TRBD1 (6 bases). The CDR3 end lies 3 residues beyond the end of the read and is filled in from the germline J gene. The CDR3 length is 14 residues. V was clipped by 11 bases and J by 4 bases, with 15 bases between them. Germline assignment: CDR1 MDHEN and CDR2 SYDVKM.

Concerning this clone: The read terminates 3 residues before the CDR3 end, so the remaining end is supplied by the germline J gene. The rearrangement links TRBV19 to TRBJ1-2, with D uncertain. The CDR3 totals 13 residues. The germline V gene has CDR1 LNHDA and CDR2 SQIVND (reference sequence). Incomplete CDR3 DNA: TGTGCCAGTGAAGACAAGAACACAGATACC. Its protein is CASEDKNTDT. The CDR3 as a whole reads CASEDKNTDTYTF.

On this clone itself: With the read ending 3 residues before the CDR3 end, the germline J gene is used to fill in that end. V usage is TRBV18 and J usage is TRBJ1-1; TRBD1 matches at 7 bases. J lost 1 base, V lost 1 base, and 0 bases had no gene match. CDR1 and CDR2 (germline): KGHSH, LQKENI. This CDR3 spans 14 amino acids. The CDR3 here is CASSPQGANTEAFF. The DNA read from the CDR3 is TGTGCCAGCTCACCACAGGGGGCGAACACTGAA.

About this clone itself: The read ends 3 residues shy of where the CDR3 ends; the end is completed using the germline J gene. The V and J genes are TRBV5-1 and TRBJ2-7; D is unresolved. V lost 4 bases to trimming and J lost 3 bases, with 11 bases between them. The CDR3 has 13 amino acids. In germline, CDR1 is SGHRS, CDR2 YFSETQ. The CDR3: CASSQTLFYEQYF. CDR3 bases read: TGCGCCAGCAGCCAAACTCTTTTCTACGAG.

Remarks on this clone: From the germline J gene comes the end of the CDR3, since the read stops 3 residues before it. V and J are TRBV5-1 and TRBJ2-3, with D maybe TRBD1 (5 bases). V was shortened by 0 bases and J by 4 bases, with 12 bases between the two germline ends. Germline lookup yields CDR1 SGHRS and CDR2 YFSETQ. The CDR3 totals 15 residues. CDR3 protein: CASSLAVGPPDTQYF. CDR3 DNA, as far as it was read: TGCGCCAGCAGCTTGGCCGTGGGGCCCCCAGATACG.

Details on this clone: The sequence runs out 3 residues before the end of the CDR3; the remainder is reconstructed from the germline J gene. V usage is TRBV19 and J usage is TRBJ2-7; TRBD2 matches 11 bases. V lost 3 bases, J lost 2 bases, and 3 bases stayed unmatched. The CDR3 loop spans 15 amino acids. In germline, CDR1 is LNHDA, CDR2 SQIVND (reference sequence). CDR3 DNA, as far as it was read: TGTGCCAGTAGTATGGGGGGACTAGCGGCCTACGAG. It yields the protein CASSMGGLAAYE. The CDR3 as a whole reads CASSMGGLAAYEQYF.

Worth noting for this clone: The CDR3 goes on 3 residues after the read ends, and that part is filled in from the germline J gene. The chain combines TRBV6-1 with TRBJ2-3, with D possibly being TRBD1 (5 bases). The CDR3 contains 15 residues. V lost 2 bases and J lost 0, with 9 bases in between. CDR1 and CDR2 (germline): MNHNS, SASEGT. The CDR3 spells CASSELTASTDTQYF. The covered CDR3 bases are TGTGCCAGCAGTGAATTGACAGCTAGCACAGATACG.

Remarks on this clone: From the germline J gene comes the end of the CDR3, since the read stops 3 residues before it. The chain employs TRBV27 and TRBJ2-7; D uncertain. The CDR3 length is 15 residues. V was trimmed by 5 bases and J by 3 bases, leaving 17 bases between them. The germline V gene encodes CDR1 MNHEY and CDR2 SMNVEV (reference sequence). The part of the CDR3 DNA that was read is TGTGCCAGCAGTCCAGATGGGTCGGGTTACTACGAG. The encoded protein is CASSPDGSGYYE. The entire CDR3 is CASSPDGSGYYEQYF.

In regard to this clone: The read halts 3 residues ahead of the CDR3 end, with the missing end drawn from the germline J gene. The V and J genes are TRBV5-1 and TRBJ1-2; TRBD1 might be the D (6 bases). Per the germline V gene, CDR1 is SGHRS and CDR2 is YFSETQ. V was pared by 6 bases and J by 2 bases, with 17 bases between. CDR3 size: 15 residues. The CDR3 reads CASKPFRTANYGYTF. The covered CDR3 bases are TGCGCCAGCAAACCTTTTAGGACAGCAAACTATGGC.

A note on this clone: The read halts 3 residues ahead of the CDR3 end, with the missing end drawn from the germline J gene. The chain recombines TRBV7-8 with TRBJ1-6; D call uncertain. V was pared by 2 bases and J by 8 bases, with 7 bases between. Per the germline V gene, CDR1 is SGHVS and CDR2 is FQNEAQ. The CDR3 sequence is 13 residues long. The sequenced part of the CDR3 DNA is TGTGCCAGCAGCTTAATACGGGATTCACCC. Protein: CASSLIRDSP. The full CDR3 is CASSLIRDSPLHF.

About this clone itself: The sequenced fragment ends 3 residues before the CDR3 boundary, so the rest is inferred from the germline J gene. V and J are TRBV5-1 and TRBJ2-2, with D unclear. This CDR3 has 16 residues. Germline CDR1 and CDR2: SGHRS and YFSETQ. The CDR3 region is CASSLGIDATNEKLFF. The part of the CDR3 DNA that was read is TGCGCCAGCAGCTTGGGAATAGATGCAACTAATGAAAAG.

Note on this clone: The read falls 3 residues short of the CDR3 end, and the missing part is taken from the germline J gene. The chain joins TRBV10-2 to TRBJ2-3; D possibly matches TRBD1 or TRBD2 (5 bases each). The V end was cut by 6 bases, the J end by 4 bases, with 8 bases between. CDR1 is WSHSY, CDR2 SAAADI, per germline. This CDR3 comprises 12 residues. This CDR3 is CASSQGADTQYF. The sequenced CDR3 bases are TGCGCCAGCAGCCAGGGAGCAGATACG.

The CDR3 spells CASKRDRDTGELFF. CDR3 DNA, as far as it was read: TGTGCCAGCAAAAGAGACAGGGACACCGGGGAG. The rearrangement joins TRBV6-4 to TRBJ2-2, with 7 nucleotides matching TRBD1. The CDR3 end is not reached by the read, which stops 3 residues before it; the germline J gene fills it in. The V segment lost 7 bases and the J segment 3 bases; nucleotides outside the gene matches: 5. The CDR3 contains 14 residues. Per the germline V gene, CDR1 is MRHNA and CDR2 is SNTAGT.

Incomplete CDR3 DNA: TGTGCCAGCAGGGCGGTGGACAGCCAAGAGACC. It is translated as CASRAVDSQET. The whole CDR3 protein is CASRAVDSQETQYF. The chain combines TRBV11-1 with TRBJ2-5; a possible D gene is TRBD1 (6 bases). The read ends 3 residues early relative to the CDR3; the germline J gene fills the gap. The CDR3 totals 14 residues. V was shortened by 6 bases and J by 1 base, with 12 bases between the two germline ends. CDR1 is SGHAT and CDR2 is FQDESV in the germline V gene (reference sequence).